This T cell receptor (beta chain) derives from a study of T cells in Graves' hyperthyroidism and ophthalmopathy. Germline V gene data show CDR1 as LGHNA and CDR2 as YSLEER. The V and J ends lost 3 bases and 8 bases, in that order; junction bases with no gene match: 9. This CDR3 contains 15 residues. The CDR3 regions of TCR beta were amplified from RNA transcripts. When the TCR CDR3 underwent first-round RT-PCR, the HTBI primer set was used. TCRdb passed the multiplex PCR reads through MiXCR, listing each CDR3 protein once. The repertoire holds about 600,000 distinct CDR3 sequences, with more than 14% as singletons. PBMCs were collected from an approximately 9.2 ml volume of fresh peripheral blood.

Sequenced material: blood. This clonotype originated in a woman aged 45-59 years with Graves' ophthalmopathy. The chain joins TRBV4-3 to TRBJ1-4; 7 bases are a match to TRBD1. The CDR3 sequence: CASSHQTGSSEKLFF. DNA for the CDR3: TGCGCCAGCAGCCACCAGACAGGGAGCTCGGAAAAACTGTTTTTT.